These 16 T cell receptor beta chains share one sample of origin, sequenced in a study of CD8 T cells in ankylosing spondylitis. Study outcomes and limitations: Characteristic, it appeared, of ankylosing spondylitis blood was a TCR beta motif of about eight highly homologous variants.

These receptors' antigens are unknown. Each CDR3 protein is one row after TCRdb ran MiXCR on the 5' RACE reads. The table shows around 480,000 distinct CDR3 sequences, with about a sixth occurring only once. Sequenced input: blood, either unsorted or a sorted T cell fraction (not recorded which). The origin of the receptors is a male donor with ankylosing spondylitis.

This chain connects TRBV5-1 to TRBJ2-1; D remains unclear. Germline assignment: CDR1 SGHRS and CDR2 YFSETQ. V was clipped by 1 base and J by 5 bases, with 7 bases between them. The CDR3 consists of 13 residues. The CDR3 region has the DNA TGCGCCAGCAGCTTGAATTTTGACAATGAGCAGTTCTTC. It translates to CASSLNFDNEQFF.

The chain uses TRBV27 and TRBJ2-1; TRBD2 matches 7 bases. Trimming took 3 bases from V and 3 from J; bases not matched to a gene: 5. There are 15 residues in the CDR3. Per the germline V gene, CDR1 is MNHEY and CDR2 is SMNVEV (reference sequence). The DNA of the CDR3 is TGTGCCAGCAGTTTTTCCCTAGCGGTCTACAATGAGCAGTTCTTC. This encodes CASSFSLAVYNEQFF.

V usage is TRBV7-9 and J usage is TRBJ2-1; D perhaps matches TRBD2 (6 bases). The CDR3 contains 15 residues. In germline, CDR1 is SEHNR, CDR2 FQNEAQ (reference sequence). The CDR3 DNA sequence: TGTGCGAGCGGGTTAACCCGTCCCTCCTACAATGAGCAGTTCTTC. Its protein is CASGLTRPSYNEQFF. Full variable domain (outside the CDR3, taken from reference TRBV7-9 and TRBJ2-1): DTGVSQNPRHKITKRGQNVTFRCDPISEHNRLYWYRQTLGQGPEFLTYFQNEAQLEKSRLLSDRFSAERPKGSFSTLEIQRTEQGDSAMYLCASGLTRPSYNEQFFGPGTRLTVL.

This clonotype was seen just once. V is TRBV7-2 and J is TRBJ2-1; tentative D call: TRBD2 (6 bases). The germline V and J ends were trimmed by 5 bases and 5 bases, with 22 bases remaining between them. Germline CDR1 reads SGHTA; CDR2 reads FQGNSA. CDR3 length equals 17 residues. CDR3 nucleotides: TGTGCCAGCAGCCATGGTATGGGTGGGCGGGATAACAATGAGCAGTTCTTC. Protein sequence: CASSHGMGGRDNNEQFF.

Ten or more counts support this clonotype. The rearrangement uses TRBV2 and TRBJ1-1; D remains ambiguous. The CDR3 contains 14 residues. Germline V lookup: CDR1 SNHLY, CDR2 FYNNEI. Trimming removed 4 bases at V and 6 bases at J, with 15 bases between. The CDR3 nucleotides are TGTGCCAGCAGTGGTTGGGGAGGGTCAGCTGAAGCTTTCTTT. Amino acids: CASSGWGGSAEAFF.

V is TRBV7-3 and J is TRBJ2-2; 9 bases are a match to TRBD1. The CDR3 is 16 residues long. CDR1 SGHTA and CDR2 FQGTGA come from the germline V gene. J was trimmed by 5 bases and V by 5 bases; bases with no gene match: 9. CDR3 bases: TGTGCCAGCAGCCTCCCCCCGGGACAGGGAACCGGGGAGCTGTTTTTT. Protein product: CASSLPPGQGTGELFF.

The chain carries TRBV20-1 and TRBJ2-3; D is ambiguous. The CDR3 sequence is 12 residues long. V was pared by 5 bases and J by 5 bases, with 11 bases between. CDR1 is DFQATT and CDR2 is SNEGSKA in the germline V gene (reference sequence). The CDR3: CSAWLLGDTQYF. The CDR3, as DNA: TGCAGTGCTTGGCTCCTTGGAGATACGCAGTATTTT.

This clonotype has just a few counts. The CDR3 spells CAWSEGQGENYGYTF. CDR3 bases: TGTGCCTGGAGTGAGGGACAGGGGGAGAACTATGGCTACACCTTC. The J gene is TRBJ1-2, the V gene TRBV30; 11 nucleotides line up with TRBD1. CDR1 is GTSNPN and CDR2 is SVGIG in the germline V gene (reference sequence). Unmatched junction bases numbered 3, after V lost 1 base and J lost 2 bases. This CDR3 spans 15 amino acids.

The chain links TRBV7-2 to TRBJ2-3; D is unresolved. The CDR3 spans 13 residues. V was pared by 2 bases and J by 1 base, with 4 bases between. Germline lookup yields CDR1 SGHTA and CDR2 FQGNSA. The CDR3 loop is CASSLPRTDTQYF. The CDR3 DNA follows: TGTGCCAGCAGCTTACCCCGCACAGATACGCAGTATTTT. Using reference TRBV7-2 and TRBJ2-3 for the parts outside the CDR3, the full variable domain is GAGVSQSPSNKVTEKGKDVELRCDPISGHTALYWYRQSLGQGLEFLIYFQGNSAPDKSGLPSDRFSAERTGGSVSTLTIQRTQQEDSAVYLCASSLPRTDTQYFGPGTRLTVL.

This clonotype was counted ten times or more. This chain connects TRBV2 to TRBJ2-3; D is unresolved. V was clipped by 6 bases and J by 5 bases, with 6 bases between them. The CDR3 loop spans 11 amino acids. Germline CDR1 reads SNHLY; CDR2 reads FYNNEI. CDR3 bases: TGTGCCAGCAGCGTAGGAGATACGCAGTATTTT. The encoded protein is CASSVGDTQYF. The variable domain in full, with the rest retrieved from reference TRBV2 and TRBJ2-3, is EPEVTQTPSHQVTQMGQEVILRCVPISNHLYFYWYRQILGQKVEFLVSFYNNEISEKSEIFDDQFSVERPDGSNFTLKIRSTKLEDSAMYFCASSVGDTQYFGPGTRLTVL.

The sample holds a few counts of this clonotype. The genes are TRBV3-1 and TRBJ2-1, with TRBD2 as a possible D gene (5 bases). The germline V gene has CDR1 LGHDT and CDR2 YNNKEL (reference sequence). V lost 4 bases and J 4 bases, leaving 17 bases between the germline ends. The CDR3 contains 16 residues. This CDR3 reads CASSPRREAVYNEQFF. In DNA, the CDR3 is TGTGCCAGCAGCCCCAGGCGAGAAGCGGTTTACAATGAGCAGTTCTTC.

V and J are TRBV29-1 and TRBJ1-4; D may be TRBD1 (5 bases). The CDR3 is 12 amino acids. The V gene lost 4 bases and the J gene lost 8 bases, with 11 bases spanning the gap. CDR1 and CDR2 (germline): SQVTM, ANQGSEA. Here the CDR3 reads CSVAGKGEKLFF. CDR3 bases: TGCAGCGTTGCAGGAAAGGGGGAAAAACTGTTTTTT. The variable domain in full, with the rest retrieved from reference TRBV29-1 and TRBJ1-4, is SAVISQKPSRDICQRGTSLTIQCQVDSQVTMMFWYRQQPGQSLTLIATANQGSEATYESGFVIDKFPISRPNLTFSTLTVSNMSPEDSSIYLCSVAGKGEKLFFGSGTQLSVL.

This clonotype has a handful of counts. This chain uses TRBV6-1 with TRBJ2-1; 11 bases align to TRBD2. The trim removed 6 bases at V and 7 bases at J, leaving 8 bases unmatched. This CDR3 is built from 15 residues. Germline assignment: CDR1 MNHNS and CDR2 SASEGT. CDR3 sequence: CASRFASGRKNEQFF. The DNA of the CDR3 is TGTGCCAGCAGATTTGCTAGCGGGAGGAAAAATGAGCAGTTCTTC.

This chain joins TRBV20-1 and TRBJ1-5; D is perhaps TRBD1 (5 bases). The germline CDR1 and CDR2 sequences are DFQATT and SNEGSKA (reference sequence). This CDR3 comprises 16 residues. V lost 0 bases, J lost 6 bases, and 18 bases lay in between. CDR3 region: CSARDALGRTGQPQHF. DNA for the CDR3: TGCAGTGCTAGAGACGCTCTGGGGCGTACGGGTCAGCCCCAGCATTTT.

This clonotype came up a few times. The chain's CDR3 is CASSPSRPTNEKLFF. In DNA, the CDR3 is TGTGCCAGCAGCCCCTCTAGGCCAACTAATGAAAAACTGTTTTTT. The chain carries TRBV12-3 or TRBV12-4 and TRBJ1-4; unclear D gene. The CDR3 length is 15 residues. The V gene lost 6 bases and the J gene lost 0 bases, with 11 bases spanning the gap.

This clonotype occurred a few times. At one of its ends the junction is not consistent with the germline gene, which may arise from a read error. CDR3 amino acids: CASSPSPGRSGDF. In nucleotides, the CDR3 is TGTGCCAGCAGCCCCTCTCCGGGGAGATCGGGGGATTTT. This sequence joins TRBV7-2 and TRBJ2-3, with TRBD2 as a possible D gene (6 bases). Germline CDR1 is SGHTA and CDR2 is FQGNSA. The CDR3 runs to 13 residues.